This is a list of T cell receptor beta chains from one sample in a study of shared clonotypes between healthy human individuals. TCRdb's table, derived via immunoSEQ multiplex PCR, lists solely in-frame clones and lacks some. The sample contains around 500,000 clones, over 70% of which appear only once. The specimen sequenced was PBMCs. The source of these receptors is a woman aged 40-49 years in good health. Some clones in this sample may be carry-over from other donors' samples. CDR3s leave out the opening cysteine and the closing phenylalanine or tryptophan.

ASSWDSNTEAF	TRBV28	11	TRBJ1-1
ASSRQGGETQY	TRBV30	11	TRBJ2-5
ASSQDHRGRQETQY	TRBV4-3	14	TRBJ2-5
AWSRGGEGGYT	TRBV30	11	TRBJ1-2
ASSLFLRETQY	TRBV28	11	TRBJ2-5
ASSSIQQY	TRBV28	8	TRBJ2-7
SVDRGVGVWNTEAF	TRBV29-1	14	TRBJ1-1
ASLPGGSGTQY	TRBV28	11	TRBJ2-3
AISGQRVASTDTQY	TRBV10-3	14	TRBJ2-3
ASSLAGREQF	TRBV7-3	10	TRBJ2-1
SASTGYEQY	TRBV29-1	9	TRBJ2-7
ASLTGENTEAF	TRBV28	11	TRBJ1-1
ASSRTYRSEQY	TRBV7-6	11	TRBJ2-7